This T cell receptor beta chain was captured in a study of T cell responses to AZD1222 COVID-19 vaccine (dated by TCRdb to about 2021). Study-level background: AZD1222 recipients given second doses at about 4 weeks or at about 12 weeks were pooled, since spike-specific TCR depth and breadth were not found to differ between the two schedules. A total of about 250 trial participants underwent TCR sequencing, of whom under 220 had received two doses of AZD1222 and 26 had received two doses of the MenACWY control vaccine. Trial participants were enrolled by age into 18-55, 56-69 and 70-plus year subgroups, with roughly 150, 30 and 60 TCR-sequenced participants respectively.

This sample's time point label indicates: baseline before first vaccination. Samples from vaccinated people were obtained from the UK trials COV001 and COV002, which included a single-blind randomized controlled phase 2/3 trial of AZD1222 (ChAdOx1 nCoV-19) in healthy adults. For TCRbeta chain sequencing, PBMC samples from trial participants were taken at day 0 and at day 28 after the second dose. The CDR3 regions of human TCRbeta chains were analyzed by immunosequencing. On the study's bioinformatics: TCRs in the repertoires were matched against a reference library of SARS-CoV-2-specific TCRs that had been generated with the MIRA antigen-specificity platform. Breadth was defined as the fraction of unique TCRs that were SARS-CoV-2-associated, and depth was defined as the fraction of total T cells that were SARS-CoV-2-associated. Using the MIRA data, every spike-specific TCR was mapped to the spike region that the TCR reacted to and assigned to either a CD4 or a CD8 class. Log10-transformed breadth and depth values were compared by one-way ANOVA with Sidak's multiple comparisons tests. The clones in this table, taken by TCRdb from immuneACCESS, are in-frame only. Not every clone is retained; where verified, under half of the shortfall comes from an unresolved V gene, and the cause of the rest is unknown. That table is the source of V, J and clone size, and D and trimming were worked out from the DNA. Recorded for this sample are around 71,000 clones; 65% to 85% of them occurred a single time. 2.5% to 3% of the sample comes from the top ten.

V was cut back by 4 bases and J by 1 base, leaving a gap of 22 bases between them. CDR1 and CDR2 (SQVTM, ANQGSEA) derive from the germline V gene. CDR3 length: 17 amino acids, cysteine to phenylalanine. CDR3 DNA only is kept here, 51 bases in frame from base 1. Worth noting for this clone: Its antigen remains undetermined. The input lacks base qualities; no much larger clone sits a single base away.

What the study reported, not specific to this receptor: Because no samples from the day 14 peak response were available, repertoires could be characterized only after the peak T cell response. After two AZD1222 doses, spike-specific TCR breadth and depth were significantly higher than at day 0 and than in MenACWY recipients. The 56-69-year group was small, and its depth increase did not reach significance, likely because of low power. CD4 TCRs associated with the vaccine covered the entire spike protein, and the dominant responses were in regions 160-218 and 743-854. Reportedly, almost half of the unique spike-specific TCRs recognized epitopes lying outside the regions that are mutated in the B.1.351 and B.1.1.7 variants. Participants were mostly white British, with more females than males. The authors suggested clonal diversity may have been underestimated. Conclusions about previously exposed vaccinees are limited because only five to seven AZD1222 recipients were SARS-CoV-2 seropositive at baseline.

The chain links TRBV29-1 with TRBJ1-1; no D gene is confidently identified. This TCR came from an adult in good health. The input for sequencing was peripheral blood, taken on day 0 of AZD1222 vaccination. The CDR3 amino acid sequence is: CSVGGKKGFNRNTEAFF. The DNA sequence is TGCAGCGTTGGAGGTAAAAAGGGCTTCAACCGGAACACTGAAGCTTTCTTT.